The clone carrying this TCR beta chain was detected only once. Its antigen is not identified. The data were obtained in a study of CD8 T cells in Susac syndrome. General study findings and limits: The TCR sequencing and HLA analysis in the study involved a relatively small number of individuals, as the study acknowledged.

Random hexamers were used to reverse transcribe an amount of 0.5 to 1 ug RNA. MiXCR, run by TCRdb on the immunoSEQ multiplex PCR reads, gives a single entry per CDR3 protein. The profile covers just over 300,000 distinct CDR3 sequences, with 92% appearing a single time and 0.06% to 0.075% taken by the ten largest. V lost 2 bases, J lost 0 bases, and 3 bases stayed unmatched. The germline V gene encodes CDR1 SGHDN and CDR2 FVKESK. CDR3 length: 18 amino acids. Sequencing targeted TCR beta in T cells from blood (CD8+ and CD4+). This clonotype was obtained from a human donor with multiple sclerosis. The chain uses TRBV14 and TRBJ2-6; 11 bases align to TRBD2. The sample comprised CD4+ T cells from PBMCs. The CDR3 region has the DNA TGTGCCAGCAGCCAAAGGGGACTAGCGGCCTCTGGGGCCAACGTCCTGACTTTC. It encodes CASSQRGLAASGANVLTF.